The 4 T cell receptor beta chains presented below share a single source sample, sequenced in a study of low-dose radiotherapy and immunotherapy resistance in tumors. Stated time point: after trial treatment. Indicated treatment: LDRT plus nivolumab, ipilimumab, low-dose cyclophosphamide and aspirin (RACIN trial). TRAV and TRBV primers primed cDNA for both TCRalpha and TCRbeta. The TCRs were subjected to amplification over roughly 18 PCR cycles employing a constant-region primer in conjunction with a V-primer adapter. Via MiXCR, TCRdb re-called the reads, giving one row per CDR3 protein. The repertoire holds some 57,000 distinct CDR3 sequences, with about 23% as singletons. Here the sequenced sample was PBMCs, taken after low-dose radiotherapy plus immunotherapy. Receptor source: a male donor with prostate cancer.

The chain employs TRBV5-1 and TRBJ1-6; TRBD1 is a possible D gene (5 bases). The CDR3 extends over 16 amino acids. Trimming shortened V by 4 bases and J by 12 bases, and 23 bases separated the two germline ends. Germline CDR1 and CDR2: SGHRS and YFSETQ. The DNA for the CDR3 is TGCGCCAGCAGCCCGGACCGGGCCACAGGAGGAAGACCCCTCCACTTT. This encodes CASSPDRATGGRPLHF.

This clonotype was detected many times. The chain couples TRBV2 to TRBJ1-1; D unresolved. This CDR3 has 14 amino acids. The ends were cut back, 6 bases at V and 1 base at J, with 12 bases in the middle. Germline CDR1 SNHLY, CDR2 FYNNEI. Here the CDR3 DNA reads TGTGCCAGCAGAGCCGGGCCAGCGAACACTGAAGCTTTCTTT. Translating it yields CASRAGPANTEAFF. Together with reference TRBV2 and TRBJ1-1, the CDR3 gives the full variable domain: EPEVTQTPSHQVTQMGQEVILRCVPISNHLYFYWYRQILGQKVEFLVSFYNNEISEKSEIFDDQFSVERPDGSNFTLKIRSTKLEDSAMYFCASRAGPANTEAFFGQGTRLTVV.

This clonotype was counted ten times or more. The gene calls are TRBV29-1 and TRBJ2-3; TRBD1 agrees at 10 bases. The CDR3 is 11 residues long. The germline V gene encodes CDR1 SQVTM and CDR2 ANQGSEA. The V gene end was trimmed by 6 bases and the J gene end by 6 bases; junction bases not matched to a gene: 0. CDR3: CSVDRGDTQYF. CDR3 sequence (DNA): TGCAGCGTGGACAGGGGGGATACGCAGTATTTT.

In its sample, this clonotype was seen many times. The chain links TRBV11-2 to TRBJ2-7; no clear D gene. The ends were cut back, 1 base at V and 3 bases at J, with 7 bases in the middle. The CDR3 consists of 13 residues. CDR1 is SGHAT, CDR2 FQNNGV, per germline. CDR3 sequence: CASSLGPRYEQYF. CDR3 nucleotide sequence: TGTGCCAGCAGCTTAGGGCCCCGCTACGAGCAGTACTTC.